The 11 T cell receptor beta chains given below trace back to one sample, sequenced in a study of T cell repertoires in cytomegalovirus infection. Which antigens these TCRs recognize remains unknown. TCRdb analysed the reads with MiXCR anew, one entry per CDR3 protein. The sample includes 900,000 to 950,000 distinct CDR3 sequences, approximately 31% of them seen just once. The sample consisted of cultured CD8+ T cells from PBMCs, taken from culture after CMV antigen stimulation. These receptors all stem from a human donor in good health (CMV status not recorded). Some clones in this sample may be carry-over from other donors' samples.

The J gene is TRBJ2-5, the V gene TRBV9, with D perhaps matching TRBD1 or TRBD2 (5 bases each). The V end lost 3 bases, the J end lost 5 bases, and 17 bases lay between the germline ends. Germline CDR1 SGDLS, CDR2 YYNGEE. The CDR3 totals 15 residues. CDR3 region: CASSDGTALGETQYF. The CDR3 coding sequence is TGTGCCAGCAGCGATGGGACGGCGCTGGGGGAGACCCAGTACTTC.

This clonotype was counted between two and nine times. The chain employs TRBV12-3 or TRBV12-4 and TRBJ2-3, with D maybe TRBD1 (6 bases). V shed 6 bases and J shed 2 bases, with 18 bases lying between them. The CDR3 is 16 amino acids. The CDR3, as DNA: TGTGCCAGCAGACTTTTACAGGGACCAAACACAGATACGCAGTATTTT. Protein: CASRLLQGPNTDTQYF.

The chain uses TRBV19 and TRBJ1-2; D gene ambiguous. The V gene's germline CDR1 is LNHDA and CDR2 SQIVND (reference sequence). This CDR3 region has 12 residues. The V end was cut by 6 bases, the J end by 4 bases, with 9 bases between. The CDR3 is CASRPDFYGYTF. In DNA, the CDR3 is TGTGCCAGTAGGCCGGATTTCTATGGCTACACCTTC.

This clonotype was observed many times. V is TRBV6-2 or TRBV6-3 and J is TRBJ2-1; D unclear. CDR3 size: 16 residues. Trimming took 0 bases from V and 2 from J, leaving 11 bases between them. Germline-derived CDR1 and CDR2 are MNHEY and SVGEGT. The CDR3 spells CASSYSPRPPYNEQFF. The CDR3 DNA is TGTGCCAGCAGTTACTCTCCTAGACCGCCCTACAATGAGCAGTTCTTC.

The DNA for the CDR3 is TGTGCCAGCAGTTATCAAGGGTTGAACAATGAGCAGTTCTTC. Encoded protein: CASSYQGLNNEQFF. The genes are TRBV6-2 or TRBV6-3 and TRBJ2-1, with D unresolved. Germline lookup yields CDR1 MNHEY and CDR2 SVGEGT. The CDR3 is 14 amino acids. V lost 3 bases to trimming and J lost 5 bases, with 11 bases between them.

This clonotype was observed at least ten times. The CDR3: CASSVVTGEQFF. CDR3 coding DNA: TGTGCCAGCAGCGTAGTGACGGGTGAGCAGTTCTTC. The chain has TRBV9 and TRBJ2-1; no definite D call. CDR3 size: 12 residues. Trimming stripped 0 bases from V and 9 bases from J, with 7 bases between. The germline gives CDR1 SGDLS, CDR2 YYNGEE.

This clonotype came up a few times. V is TRBV4-3 and J is TRBJ2-1; D not certain. Germline V CDR1 and CDR2: LGHNA, YSLEER. This CDR3 has 14 amino acids. V was trimmed by 4 bases and J by 5 bases, leaving 12 bases between them. The CDR3 loop reads CASSPLPGHNEQFF. CDR3 nucleotides: TGCGCCAGCAGCCCCCTTCCGGGCCACAATGAGCAGTTCTTC.

This clonotype has a count of ten or more. The V call is TRBV12-3 or TRBV12-4, the J call TRBJ1-4; 9 bases match TRBD1. The CDR3 length is 15 residues. V shed 5 bases, J shed 3 bases, and the junction held 4 bases outside the gene matches. The CDR3 here is CASSEGQGSNEKLFF. CDR3 nucleotides: TGTGCCAGCAGTGAGGGACAGGGTTCTAATGAAAAACTGTTTTTT.

The J gene is TRBJ1-5, the V gene TRBV27; D remains unclear. Germline assignment: CDR1 MNHEY and CDR2 SMNVEV (reference sequence). V was clipped by 2 bases and J by 0 bases, with 8 bases between them. The CDR3 is made up of 15 amino acids. For the CDR3, the DNA is TGTGCCAGCAGTTTAAAGATACATAGCAATCAGCCCCAGCATTTT. Amino acids: CASSLKIHSNQPQHF.

This clonotype was recorded at least ten times. The chain's CDR3 is CASSLSTGASNQPQHF. The CDR3 bases are TGTGCCAGCAGCTTATCGACAGGGGCGAGCAATCAGCCCCAGCATTTT. V gene TRBV7-9 combines with J gene TRBJ1-5, with TRBD1 matching 8 bases. The germline CDR1 and CDR2 sequences are SEHNR and FQNEAQ (reference sequence). This CDR3 has 16 amino acids. The ends lost 2 bases at V and 1 base at J; junction bases unmatched: 4.

This clonotype was seen a handful of times. The chain employs TRBV7-2 and TRBJ2-1; D is unclear. Between the trimmed V and J ends, which lost 1 base and 7 bases, there was a span of 11 bases. This CDR3 has 14 residues. Germline lookup yields CDR1 SGHTA and CDR2 FQGNSA. CDR3 loop: CASSLDLQWNEQFF. The CDR3 DNA is TGTGCCAGCAGCTTAGATCTTCAGTGGAATGAGCAGTTCTTC.